What follows describes a single TCR beta chain. There are 12 residues in the CDR3. Germline CDR1 and CDR2: SGHDT and YYEEEE. Trimming pared 2 bases from V and 5 bases from J, leaving 5 bases between. The data were taken from a study of shared T cell receptors in the human thymus. Using immunoSEQ multiplex PCR, the repertoire was profiled, and TCRdb retains in-frame clones only, with some absent. The table records approximately 580,000 clones, approximately 80% of them present only once. These data also featured in a second study, about human thymus T cells. From that report: All donors were healthy Finnish infants who were undergoing corrective surgery to treat congenital heart defects. Apparent bias marked the V and J gene usage of thymic and blood repertoires. The related literature has documented a marked overlap of thymic repertoires among unrelated individuals.

Sequenced: thymocytes. This receptor was taken from a boy in the first two years of life with a congenital heart defect. The J gene is TRBJ1-5, the V gene TRBV5-6; TRBD1 might be the D (5 bases). This CDR3 is CASSFRDQPQHF. DNA for the CDR3: TGTGCCAGCAGCTTCAGGGATCAGCCCCAGCATTTT.